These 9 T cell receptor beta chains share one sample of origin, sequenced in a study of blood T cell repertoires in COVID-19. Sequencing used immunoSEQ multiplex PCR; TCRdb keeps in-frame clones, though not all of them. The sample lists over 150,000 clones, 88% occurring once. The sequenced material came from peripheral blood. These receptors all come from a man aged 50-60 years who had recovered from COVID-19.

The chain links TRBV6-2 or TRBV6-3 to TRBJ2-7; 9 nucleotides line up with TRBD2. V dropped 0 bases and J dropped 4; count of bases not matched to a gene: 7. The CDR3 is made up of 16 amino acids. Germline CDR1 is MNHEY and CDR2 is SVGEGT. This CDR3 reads CASSYSSSGVGYEQYF. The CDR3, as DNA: TGTGCCAGCAGTTACTCCTCTAGCGGGGTTGGATACGAGCAGTACTTC.

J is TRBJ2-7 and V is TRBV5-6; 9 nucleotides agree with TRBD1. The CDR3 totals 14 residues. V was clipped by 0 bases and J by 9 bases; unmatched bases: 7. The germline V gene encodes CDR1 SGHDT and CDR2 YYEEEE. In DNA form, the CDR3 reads TGTGCCAGCAGCTTGGAGACAGGGGGATTCGGGCAGTACTTC. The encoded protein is CASSLETGGFGQYF.

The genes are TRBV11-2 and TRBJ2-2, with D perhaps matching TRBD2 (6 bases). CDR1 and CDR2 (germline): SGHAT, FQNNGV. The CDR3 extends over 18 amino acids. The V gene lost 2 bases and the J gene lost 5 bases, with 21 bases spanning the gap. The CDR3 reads CASSLMRLFGSGTGELFF. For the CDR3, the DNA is TGTGCCAGCAGCTTAATGAGACTTTTCGGGAGTGGGACCGGGGAGCTGTTTTTT.

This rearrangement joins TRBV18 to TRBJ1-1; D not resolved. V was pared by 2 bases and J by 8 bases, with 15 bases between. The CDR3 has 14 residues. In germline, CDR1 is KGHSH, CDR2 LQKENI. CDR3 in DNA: TGTGCCAGCTCACCATCCAGCGGTCCCGGAGAAGCTTTCTTT. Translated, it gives CASSPSSGPGEAFF.

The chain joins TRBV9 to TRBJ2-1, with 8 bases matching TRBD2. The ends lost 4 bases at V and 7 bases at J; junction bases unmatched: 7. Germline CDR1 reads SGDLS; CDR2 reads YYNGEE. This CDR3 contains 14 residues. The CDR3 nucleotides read TGTGCCAGCAGCCCAGCGGGAGAGGGGAATGAGCAGTTCTTC. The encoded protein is CASSPAGEGNEQFF.

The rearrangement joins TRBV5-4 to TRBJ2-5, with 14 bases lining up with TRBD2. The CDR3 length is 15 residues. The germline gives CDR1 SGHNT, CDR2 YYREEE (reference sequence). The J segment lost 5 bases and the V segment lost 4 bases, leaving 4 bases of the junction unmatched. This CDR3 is CASSQGLAGDETQYF. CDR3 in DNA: TGTGCCAGCAGCCAGGGACTAGCGGGAGATGAGACCCAGTACTTC. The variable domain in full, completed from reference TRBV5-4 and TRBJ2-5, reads ETGVTQSPTHLIKTRGQQVTLRCSSQSGHNTVSWYQQALGQGPQFIFQYYREEENGRGNFPPRFSGLQFPNYSSELNVNALELDDSALYLCASSQGLAGDETQYFGPGTRLLVL.

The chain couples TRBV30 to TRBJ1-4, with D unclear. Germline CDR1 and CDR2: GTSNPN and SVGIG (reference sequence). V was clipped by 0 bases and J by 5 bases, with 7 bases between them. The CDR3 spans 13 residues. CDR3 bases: TGTGCCTGGAGTGTGAGGGTGAATGAAAAACTGTTTTTT. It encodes CAWSVRVNEKLFF.

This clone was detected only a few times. In DNA, the CDR3 is TGTGCCAGCAGCTTGGAGCGGCAGGGGGCCTCCGAGCAGTACTTC. Its protein is CASSLERQGASEQYF. The gene calls are TRBV5-4 and TRBJ2-7; 8 bases match TRBD1. With 0 bases clipped from V and 6 bases from J, the junction kept 8 bases outside the gene matches. In germline, CDR1 is SGHNT, CDR2 YYREEE (reference sequence). The CDR3 spans 15 residues.

The CDR3: CASSDRGTGFLSNEQFF. CDR3 nucleotide sequence: TGTGCCAGCAGTGACCGAGGGACAGGCTTTCTCTCCAATGAGCAGTTCTTC. The J gene is TRBJ2-1, the V gene TRBV6-1, with 8 bases aligning to TRBD1. This CDR3 has 17 residues. Germline lookup yields CDR1 MNHNS and CDR2 SASEGT. V lost 3 bases, J lost 6 bases, and 13 bases stayed unmatched.